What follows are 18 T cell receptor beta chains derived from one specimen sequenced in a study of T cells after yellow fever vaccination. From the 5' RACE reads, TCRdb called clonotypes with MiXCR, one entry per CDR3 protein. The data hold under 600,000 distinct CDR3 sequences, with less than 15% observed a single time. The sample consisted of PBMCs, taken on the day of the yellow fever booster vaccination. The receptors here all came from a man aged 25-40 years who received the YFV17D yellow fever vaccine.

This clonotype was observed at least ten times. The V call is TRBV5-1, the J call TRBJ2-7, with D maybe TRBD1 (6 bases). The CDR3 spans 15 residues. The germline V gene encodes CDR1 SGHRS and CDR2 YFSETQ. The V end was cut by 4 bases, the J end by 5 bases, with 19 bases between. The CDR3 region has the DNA TGCGCCAGCAGCCCCGCACGCTTACAGGGCCACGAGCAGTACTTC. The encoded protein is CASSPARLQGHEQYF. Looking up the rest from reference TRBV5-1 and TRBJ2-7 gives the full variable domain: KAGVTQTPRYLIKTRGQQVTLSCSPISGHRSVSWYQQTPGQGLQFLFEYFSETQRNKGNFPGRFSGRQFSNSRSEMNVSTLELGDSALYLCASSPARLQGHEQYFGPGTRLTVT.

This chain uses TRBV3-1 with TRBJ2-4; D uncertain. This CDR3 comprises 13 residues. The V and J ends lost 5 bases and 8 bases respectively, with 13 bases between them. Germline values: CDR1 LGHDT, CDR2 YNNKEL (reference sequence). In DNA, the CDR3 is TGTGCCAGCAGCGCCAGAGGTGAGGACATTCAGTACTTC. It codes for CASSARGEDIQYF.

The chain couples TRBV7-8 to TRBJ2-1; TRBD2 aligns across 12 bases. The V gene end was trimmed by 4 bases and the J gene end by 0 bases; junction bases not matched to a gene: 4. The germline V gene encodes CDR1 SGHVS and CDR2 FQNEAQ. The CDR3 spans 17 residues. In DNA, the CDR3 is TGTGCCAGCAGCTCAGGACTAGCGGGGAGCTCCTACAATGAGCAGTTCTTC. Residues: CASSSGLAGSSYNEQFF.

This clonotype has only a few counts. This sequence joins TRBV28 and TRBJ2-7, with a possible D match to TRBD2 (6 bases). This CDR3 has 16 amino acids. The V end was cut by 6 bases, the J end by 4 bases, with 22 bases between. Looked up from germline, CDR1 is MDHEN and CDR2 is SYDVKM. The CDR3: CASSSPSAGLFYEQYF. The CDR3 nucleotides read TGTGCCAGCAGCTCACCCTCAGCGGGCCTATTTTACGAGCAGTACTTC.

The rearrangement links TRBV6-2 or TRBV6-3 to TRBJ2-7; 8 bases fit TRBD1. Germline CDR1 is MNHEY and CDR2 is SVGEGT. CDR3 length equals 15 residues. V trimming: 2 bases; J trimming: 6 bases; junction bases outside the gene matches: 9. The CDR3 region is CASSYGWTGLVEQYF. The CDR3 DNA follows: TGTGCCAGCAGTTACGGGTGGACAGGGCTTGTCGAGCAGTACTTC.

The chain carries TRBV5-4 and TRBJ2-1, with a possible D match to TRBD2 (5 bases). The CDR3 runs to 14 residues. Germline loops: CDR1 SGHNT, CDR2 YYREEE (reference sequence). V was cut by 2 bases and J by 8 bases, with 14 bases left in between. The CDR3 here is CASSLIGNTDEQFF. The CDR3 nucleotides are TGTGCCAGCAGCTTAATCGGGAATACGGATGAGCAGTTCTTC.

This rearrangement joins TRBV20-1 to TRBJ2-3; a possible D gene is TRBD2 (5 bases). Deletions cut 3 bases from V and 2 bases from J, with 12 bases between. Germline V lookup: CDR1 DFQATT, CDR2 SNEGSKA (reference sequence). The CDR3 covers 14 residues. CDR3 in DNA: TGCAGTGCTAGGGAAACTAGTTACACAGATACGCAGTATTTT. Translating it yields CSARETSYTDTQYF.

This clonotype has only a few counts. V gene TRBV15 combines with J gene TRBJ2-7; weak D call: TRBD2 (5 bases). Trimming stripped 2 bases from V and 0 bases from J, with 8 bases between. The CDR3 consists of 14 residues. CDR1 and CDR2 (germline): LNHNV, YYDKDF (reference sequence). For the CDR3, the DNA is TGTGCCACCAGCAGACTAGCAGACTCCTACGAGCAGTACTTC. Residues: CATSRLADSYEQYF.

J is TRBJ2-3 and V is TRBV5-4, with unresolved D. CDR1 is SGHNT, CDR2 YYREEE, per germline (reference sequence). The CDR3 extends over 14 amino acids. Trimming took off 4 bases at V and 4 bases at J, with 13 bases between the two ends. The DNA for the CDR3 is TGTGCCAGCAGCCCCCCCTCCCCGTCAGATACGCAGTATTTT. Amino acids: CASSPPSPSDTQYF. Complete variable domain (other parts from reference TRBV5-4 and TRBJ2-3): ETGVTQSPTHLIKTRGQQVTLRCSSQSGHNTVSWYQQALGQGPQFIFQYYREEENGRGNFPPRFSGLQFPNYSSELNVNALELDDSALYLCASSPPSPSDTQYFGPGTRLTVL.

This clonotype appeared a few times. The CDR3 is CSARAGGGYEQYF. DNA of the CDR3: TGCAGTGCTAGAGCGGGAGGGGGATACGAGCAGTACTTC. The gene calls are TRBV20-1 and TRBJ2-7; 8 positions agree with TRBD2. The CDR3 contains 13 residues. The V gene's germline CDR1 is DFQATT and CDR2 SNEGSKA (reference sequence). The J segment lost 4 bases and the V segment lost 1 base, leaving 3 bases of the junction unmatched.

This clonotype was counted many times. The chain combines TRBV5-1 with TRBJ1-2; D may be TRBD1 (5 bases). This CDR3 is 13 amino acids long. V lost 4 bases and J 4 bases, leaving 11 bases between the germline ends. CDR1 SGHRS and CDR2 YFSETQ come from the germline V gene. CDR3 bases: TGCGCCAGCAGCGTCGGACAAGCCTATGGCTACACCTTC. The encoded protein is CASSVGQAYGYTF.

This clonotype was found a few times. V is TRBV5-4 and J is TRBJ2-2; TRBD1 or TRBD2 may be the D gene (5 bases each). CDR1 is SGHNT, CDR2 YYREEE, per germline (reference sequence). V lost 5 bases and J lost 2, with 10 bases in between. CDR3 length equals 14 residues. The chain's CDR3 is CASSWDPNTGELFF. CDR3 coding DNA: TGTGCCAGCAGTTGGGACCCTAACACCGGGGAGCTGTTTTTT.

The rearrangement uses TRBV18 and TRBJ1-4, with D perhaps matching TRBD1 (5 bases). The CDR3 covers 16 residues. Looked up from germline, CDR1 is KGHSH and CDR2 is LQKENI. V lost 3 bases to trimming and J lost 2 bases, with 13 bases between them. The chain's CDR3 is CASSPVRDSTNEKLFF. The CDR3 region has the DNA TGTGCCAGCTCACCTGTCAGGGATTCTACTAATGAAAAACTGTTTTTT.

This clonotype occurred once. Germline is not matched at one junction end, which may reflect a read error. CDR3 residues: CTSSFGTGTPEKLFF. The CDR3 DNA sequence: TGTACCAGCAGTTTCGGGACAGGGACTCCAGAAAAACTGTTTTTT. The V and J genes are TRBV12-3 or TRBV12-4 and TRBJ1-4; 9 bases map to TRBD1. This CDR3 contains 15 residues.

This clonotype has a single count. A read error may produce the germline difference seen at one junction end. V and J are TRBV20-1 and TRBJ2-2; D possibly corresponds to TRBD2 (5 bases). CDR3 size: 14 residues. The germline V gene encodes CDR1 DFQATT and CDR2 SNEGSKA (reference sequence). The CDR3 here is CSARDLALPGERFF. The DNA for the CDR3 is TGCAGTGCTAGAGACCTAGCTCTTCCCGGGGAGCGGTTTTTT.

Written as DNA, the CDR3 is TGTGCCAGCAGCTTAAATCCGGGACTTCCCTACAATGAGCAGTTCTTC. Protein sequence: CASSLNPGLPYNEQFF. The rearrangement links TRBV7-3 to TRBJ2-1; TRBD2 is a possible D gene (6 bases). CDR3 length: 16 residues. V was shortened by 1 base and J by 2 bases, with 12 bases between the two germline ends. From germline, CDR1 is SGHTA and CDR2 FQGTGA.

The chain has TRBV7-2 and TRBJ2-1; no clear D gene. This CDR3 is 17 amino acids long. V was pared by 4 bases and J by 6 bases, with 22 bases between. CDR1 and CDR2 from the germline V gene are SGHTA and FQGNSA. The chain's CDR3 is CASSSPRRTTLGNEQFF. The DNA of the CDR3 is TGTGCCAGCAGCTCCCCACGCCGGACCACGTTGGGCAATGAGCAGTTCTTC.

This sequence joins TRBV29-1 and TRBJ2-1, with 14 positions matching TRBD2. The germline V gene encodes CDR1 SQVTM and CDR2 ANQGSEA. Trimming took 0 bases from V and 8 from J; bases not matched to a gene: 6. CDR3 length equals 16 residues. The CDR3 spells CSVEEEGGLAGDEQFF. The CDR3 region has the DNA TGCAGCGTTGAAGAAGAGGGGGGACTAGCGGGAGATGAGCAGTTCTTC.